The T cell receptor beta chain described here comes from a study of cytomegalovirus exposure and HLA in healthy donors. Study information: Within the Caucasian-associated ancestry cluster were 65% to 85% of the approximately 400 genotyped donors. The study, taken as a whole, reports: Previous analysis showed most TCR beta V segments were productive about 90% or about 30% of the time.

Comments on this clone: Antigen unknown.

At collection, donors were nominally healthy, but unrecorded immune exposures were probable. The PCR made use of 60 Vbeta and 13 Jbeta primers. Data came from immunoSEQ multiplex PCR; TCRdb stores just in-frame clones and leaves some out. This sample has roughly 250,000 clones, with around four fifths found just once. CDR3 size: 15 residues. The germline V gene encodes CDR1 KGHSH and CDR2 LQKENI. Trimming took off 2 bases at V and 1 base at J, with 11 bases between the two ends. Source material: PBMCs. This chain links TRBV18 with TRBJ1-2, with a possible D match to TRBD1 (6 bases). This receptor was identified in a woman aged 40 to 55 in good health and CMV-seropositive. CDR3 loop: CASSPEQGDNYGYTF. The CDR3 DNA sequence: TGTGCCAGCTCACCAGAACAGGGTGATAACTATGGCTACACCTTC.